Listed here are 19 T cell receptor beta chains from one sample, sequenced in a study of tumor and adjacent non-tumor tissue in lung cancer. Three rounds of nested PCR, following a modified ARM-PCR protocol, produced the TCRbeta library. MiXCR, run by TCRdb on the multiplex PCR reads, gives a single entry per CDR3 protein. The table includes 60,000 or so distinct CDR3 sequences, about 61% detected once. This sample's RNA came from whole unsorted tissue. More than 3 cm separated this lung sample from the edge of the tumor. Input material: distant non-tumor lung tissue. These receptors came from a man aged 65-85 years with non-small cell lung cancer.

A remark on this clonotype: The CDR3 end shows no conserved phenylalanine or tryptophan, and so a read error is likely. The chain is built from TRBV11-2 and TRBJ2-5; TRBD1 matches at 9 bases. CDR3 length equals 14 residues. The V gene's germline CDR1 is SGHAT and CDR2 FQNNGV. The CDR3 spells CASSPTGGQEAQYI. The CDR3 DNA reads as TGTGCCAGCAGCCCCACAGGGGGCCAAGAGGCCCAGTACATC.

This clonotype was seen just once. At one end the junction does not follow the germline gene, possibly because of a read error. The chain joins TRBV10-2 to TRBJ2-7; a weak D match, TRBD1 (5 bases). The germline V gene has CDR1 WSHSY and CDR2 SAAADI. The CDR3 loop spans 13 amino acids. The DNA of the CDR3 is TGCGTCAGCAGTGAAGGGGAAACTTGGGAGCAGTACTTC. Encoded protein: CVSSEGETWEQYF.

Remarks on this clonotype: Without the conserved terminal phenylalanine or tryptophan, this CDR3 likely stems from a read error. The rearrangement links TRBV11-2 to TRBJ2-5; 8 bases agree with TRBD2. The CDR3 has 17 residues. CDR1 and CDR2 (germline): SGHAT, FQNNGV. Written as DNA, the CDR3 is TGTGTCAGCAGCTTAGGTCCCCCGGGGGGGGTTCAAGAGACCCAGTACTCC. This gives the protein CVSSLGPPGGVQETQYS.

This clonotype counts as medium-sized (0.01 to 0.1%). This chain uses TRBV11-2 with TRBJ2-1, with TRBD2 identical over 8 bases. The CDR3 has 14 residues. The germline V gene encodes CDR1 SGHAT and CDR2 FQNNGV. V was clipped by 6 bases and J by 2 bases; unmatched bases: 3. This CDR3 reads CASRLAAAYNEQFF. CDR3 nucleotides: TGTGCCAGCAGACTAGCGGCAGCCTACAATGAGCAGTTCTTC.

About this clonotype itself: One end of the junction is discordant with germline, which a read error may explain. This sequence joins TRBV6-6 and TRBJ2-2; D not certain. Germline V gene data show CDR1 as MNHNY and CDR2 as SVGAGI (reference sequence). CDR3 length equals 12 residues. The CDR3 region has the DNA TGTGTCAGCAGTTGCCCCCCGGGGGAGCTGTTTTTT. Protein: CVSSCPPGELFF.

As concerns this clonotype: One junction end disagrees with the germline gene, perhaps due to a read error. V gene TRBV11-2 combines with J gene TRBJ1-5; D gene ambiguous. This CDR3 comprises 18 residues. Germline assignment: CDR1 SGHAT and CDR2 FQNNGV. The CDR3 nucleotides are TGCTCCAGCAGTCGTCCCTTCTGTCTAAGGGAAAGGAATCAGCCCCAGCATTTT. Translating gives CSSSRPFCLRERNQPQHF. The full variable domain, completed using reference TRBV11-2 and TRBJ1-5, is EAGVAQSPRYKIIEKRQSVAFWCNPISGHATLYWYQQILGQGPKLLIQFQNNGVVDDSQLPKDRFSAERLKGVDSTLKIQPAKLEDSAVYLCSSSRPFCLRERNQPQHFGDGTRLSIL.

With respect to this clonotype: It may be a read error: a sequence one base away is much more abundant. The chain joins TRBV6-1 to TRBJ2-7; 10 bases fit TRBD1. Germline loops: CDR1 MNHNS, CDR2 SASEGT. The CDR3 is 15 residues long. The CDR3 region is CARSETGQGVYEQYF. CDR3 DNA: TGTGCCAGAAGTGAGACAGGACAGGGGGTCTACGAGCAGTACTTC.

This clonotype occurred many times. At one boundary the junction diverges from the germline segment, which might be a read error. This chain links TRBV29-1 with TRBJ1-1; possibly TRBD1 for D (5 bases). The CDR3 length is 10 residues. Germline CDR1 is SQVTM and CDR2 is ANQGSEA. CDR3 coding DNA: TGCAGCGTATGGGACCCCGACAGTCTCTTT. Its translation: CSVWDPDSLF.

This clonotype has at least ten counts. The chain links TRBV4-1 to TRBJ2-1; 9 positions agree with TRBD2. Germline-derived CDR1 and CDR2 are MGHRA and YSYEKL. This CDR3 has 16 amino acids. Trimming cost V 0 bases and J 7 bases; bases outside gene matches: 7. Here the CDR3 reads CASSQDEASGANEQFF. CDR3 DNA sequence: TGCGCCAGCAGCCAAGATGAGGCTAGCGGGGCTAATGAGCAGTTCTTC.

As concerns this clonotype: Relative to the germline gene, one junction end is altered; a read error may explain this. The rearrangement links TRBV5-6 to TRBJ2-1; 10 bases match TRBD2. CDR1 SGHDT and CDR2 YYEEEE come from the germline V gene. CDR3 length: 15 amino acids. The CDR3 protein is CASSFNSGGYTEQFF. The DNA of the CDR3 is TGTGCCAGTAGCTTCAATAGCGGGGGGTACACTGAGCAGTTCTTC.

A note on this clonotype: A read error is possible here, since a much larger clone lies one base away. The chain uses TRBV5-6 and TRBJ1-2; D might be TRBD1 (6 bases). Germline CDR1 is SGHDT and CDR2 is YYEEEE. The CDR3 contains 12 residues. The CDR3 protein is CAGSFDYGNREF. CDR3 nucleotide sequence: TGTGCCGGCAGCTTTGATTATGGAAACAGGGAATTC. Full variable domain (rest looked up from reference TRBV5-6 and TRBJ1-2): DAGVTQSPTHLIKTRGQQVTLRCSPKSGHDTVSWYQQALGQGPQFIFQYYEEEERQRGNFPDRFSGHQFPNYSSELNVNALLLGDSALYLCAGSFDYGNREFGSGTRLTVV.

The V call is TRBV7-9, the J call TRBJ2-5; a weak D match, TRBD1 (5 bases). Germline lookup yields CDR1 SEHNR and CDR2 FQNEAQ (reference sequence). Trimming pared 5 bases from V and 2 bases from J, leaving 9 bases between. The CDR3 spans 13 residues. CDR3 sequence: CASSGRVQETQYF. Written as DNA, the CDR3 is TGTGCCAGCAGCGGCAGGGTACAAGAGACCCAGTACTTC.

This clonotype was observed at least ten times. The rearrangement uses TRBV12-3 or TRBV12-4 and TRBJ2-1; possible D gene TRBD2, 6 bases. This CDR3 has 15 residues. Trimming pared 2 bases from V and 3 bases from J, leaving 11 bases between. The CDR3 reads CASSLRSSVYNEQFF. CDR3 nucleotide sequence: TGTGCCAGCAGTTTAAGATCTAGCGTCTACAATGAGCAGTTCTTC.

This chain uses TRBV28 with TRBJ1-2; possible D gene TRBD1, 5 bases. Germline V gives CDR1 MDHEN, CDR2 SYDVKM. V dropped 5 bases and J dropped 4 bases, with 14 bases sitting between them. The CDR3 consists of 14 residues. The chain's CDR3 is CASSPGRDRYGYTF. CDR3 nucleotide sequence: TGTGCCAGCAGTCCCGGTCGGGACCGCTATGGCTACACCTTC.

Details on this clonotype: A read error may be the cause here, since a much bigger clone is one base away. The chain has TRBV12-3 or TRBV12-4 and TRBJ2-3; possibly TRBD1 for D (6 bases). The CDR3 spans 12 residues. The chain's CDR3 is CASSRQTGTQYF. As DNA, the CDR3 is TGTGCCAGCAGTCGACAGACAGGTACGCAGTATTTT.

In this sample, this clonotype turned up a few times. The chain links TRBV9 to TRBJ2-5; a weak D match, TRBD2 (6 bases). The CDR3 loop spans 13 amino acids. CDR1 and CDR2 (germline): SGDLS, YYNGEE. The germline V and J ends were trimmed by 3 bases and 5 bases, with 11 bases remaining between them. CDR3 in amino acids: CASSAYGSETQYF. Written as DNA, the CDR3 is TGTGCCAGCAGCGCGTACGGGAGTGAGACCCAGTACTTC.

As regards this clonotype: The conserved phenylalanine or tryptophan is not found at the CDR3 terminus, so this likely reflects a read error. V gene TRBV23-1 combines with J gene TRBJ1-6, with D possibly TRBD1 on 5 matching bases. TRBV23-1 is recorded as an ORF, its role being uncertain. The CDR3 extends over 15 amino acids. The CDR3 DNA follows: TGTGCCAGCAGTCAATGCAGGGAGAATAATTCACCCCTCCACCTT. Residues: CASSQCRENNSPLHL.

As concerns this clonotype: A single base separates this from a much larger clone, so it may be a read error. This rearrangement joins TRBV12-3 or TRBV12-4 to TRBJ1-5; no definite D call. V was clipped by 8 bases and J by 5 bases, with 19 bases between them. The CDR3 is made up of 15 amino acids. The CDR3 spells CASAVSPGGYQPQHF. Here the CDR3 DNA reads TGTGCCAGCGCCGTTTCCCCCGGAGGATATCAGCCCCAGCATTTT.

Worth noting for this clonotype: This CDR3 fails to terminate in the conserved phenylalanine or tryptophan, so it likely reflects a read error. V is TRBV11-2 and J is TRBJ2-7; no clear D. The CDR3 consists of 11 residues. Germline V gives CDR1 SGHAT, CDR2 FQNNGV. CDR3 sequence: CTSSSREEQYL. As DNA, the CDR3 is TGTACGAGCAGCTCCCGAGAGGAGCAGTACTTA.